What follows describes a single T cell receptor (beta chain). The target antigen is unknown. The data were taken from a study of blood T cells in healthy people across ages. Whole-study results and caveats: With donor CMV status unknown, expanded clonotype changes were possibly confounded. The long-lived group displayed more naive CD4+ cells, plus higher diversity, than the aged donors did.

Germline V gene sequence: CDR1 DFQATT, CDR2 SNEGSKA (reference sequence). There are 12 residues in the CDR3. Trimming left V 3 bases short and J 1 base short, with 4 bases between. Alongside a J-beta primer mix, a sample-barcoded 5' primer served in a second PCR lasting about 7 to 11 cycles. A template-switch adaptor containing 12 random nucleotides labeled each cDNA molecule. Individual samples furnished no less than 2.5 million CDR3-containing paired-end reads apiece. From the 5' RACE reads, TCRdb called clonotypes with MiXCR, one entry per CDR3 protein. Of approximately 790,000 distinct CDR3 sequences listed, around 68% are singletons.

The source material was blood. The V gene is TRBV20-1, the J gene TRBJ1-5; D is undetermined. The sequence was collected from a man aged 25-40 years in good health. The CDR3 is CSASGSNQPQHF. DNA of the CDR3: TGCAGTGCTAGTGGGAGCAATCAGCCCCAGCATTTT.